This paragraph reports one T cell receptor (beta chain). This specimen comes from a study of OX40 agonist ivuxolimab in advanced cancers. CDR1 and CDR2 (germline): MNHEY, SMNVEV (reference sequence). This CDR3 spans 14 amino acids. The V and J ends lost 3 bases and 1 base respectively, with 10 bases between them. Some clones are missing from TCRdb's copy, which holds only in-frame ones; the method was immunoSEQ multiplex PCR. The sample records 45,000 to 65,000 clones, over 75% being singletons. This rearrangement joins TRBV27 to TRBJ2-7; perhaps TRBD2 as D (5 bases). This TCR derives from an adult with an advanced solid tumor such as melanoma, head and neck, liver or kidney cancer. Sequencing used CD4+ or CD8+ T cells sorted from blood, obtained in a trial of the OX40 agonist ivuxolimab. The CDR3 protein is CASSFRDRSYEQYF. In nucleotides, the CDR3 is TGTGCCAGCAGTTTTCGGGATCGGTCCTACGAGCAGTACTTC.